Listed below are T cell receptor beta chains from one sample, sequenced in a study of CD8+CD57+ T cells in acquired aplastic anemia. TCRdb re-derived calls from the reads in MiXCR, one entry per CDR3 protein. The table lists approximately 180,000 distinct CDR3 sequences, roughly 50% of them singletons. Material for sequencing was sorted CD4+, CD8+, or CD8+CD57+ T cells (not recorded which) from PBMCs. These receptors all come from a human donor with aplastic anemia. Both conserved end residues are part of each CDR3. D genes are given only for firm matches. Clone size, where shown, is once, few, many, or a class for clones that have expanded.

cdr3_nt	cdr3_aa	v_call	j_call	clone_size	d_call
TGCAGCATAAGCAGGGATTCCTATGGCTACACCTTC	CSISRDSYGYTF	TRBV29-1	TRBJ1-2	.	.
TGTGCCAGCAGCCAAGGTCTCAGCGAAAAACTGTTTTTT	CASSQGLSEKLFF	TRBV3-1	TRBJ1-4	many	.
TGTGCCAGCAGTTCTGTGGGGAGAACTGAAGCTTTCTTT	CASSSVGRTEAFF	TRBV27	TRBJ1-1	few	.
TGTGCCAGTAGTATAGTCCGGGAGAGGGAGGGGACCCAGTACTTC	CASSIVREREGTQYF	TRBV19	TRBJ2-5	.	TRBD2
TGTGCCAGCAGTTTAGGGGCCCGAGGCACTGAAGCTTTCTTT	CASSLGARGTEAFF	TRBV12-3/TRBV12-4	TRBJ1-1	many	.
TGTGCCAGCAGCACCCAGGGACTAGCGGGAAATAGCGAGCAGTACTTC	CASSTQGLAGNSEQYF	TRBV7-8	TRBJ2-7	many	TRBD2
TGCGCCAGCAGCTTGGCAGGGCGCACTGAAGCTTTCTTT	CASSLAGRTEAFF	TRBV5-1	TRBJ1-1	many	.
TGTGCCAGCATCGACAGGGTCGGGTCACCCCTCCACTTT	CASIDRVGSPLHF	TRBV7-8	TRBJ1-6	.	TRBD1
TGCAGTGCTAGAGACATATCTTCCCCTGGAAACACCATATATTTT	CSARDISSPGNTIYF	TRBV20-1	TRBJ1-3	many	.
TGTGCCAGCAGCCCTCAGGGATCCGGTGCCAACGTCCTGACTTTC	CASSPQGSGANVLTF	TRBV7-3	TRBJ2-6	.	.
TGTGCCACCAGCACTCCTCGGGACAGCAATCAGCCCCAGCATTTT	CATSTPRDSNQPQHF	TRBV15	TRBJ1-5	.	.
TGCGCCAGCAGCTTGTACGGGGATGAGCAGTTCTTC	CASSLYGDEQFF	TRBV5-1	TRBJ2-1	.	.
TGCAGTGCCCCCCGGGACTCCCTGAACGAGCAGTACTTC	CSAPRDSLNEQYF	TRBV20-1	TRBJ2-7	.	.
TGTGCCAGCAGTTCCTGGACAGGGGGCAACACTGAAGCTTTCTTT	CASSSWTGGNTEAFF	TRBV6-5	TRBJ1-1	many	TRBD1
TGTGCCAGCAGCGGCGCGGGGGGGGAGACCCAGTACTTC	CASSGAGGETQYF	TRBV7-3	TRBJ2-5	.	TRBD2
TGCAGTGCTAGAGATGCCGCAGGGGGTTTAGGGACCCAGTACTTC	CSARDAAGGLGTQYF	TRBV20-1	TRBJ2-5	.	TRBD1
TGCAGCGTTGAACTTAAGAGGGATACGCAGTATTTT	CSVELKRDTQYF	TRBV29-1	TRBJ2-3	.	.
TGTGCCAGCAGCTTGGTTACAGGGCTTAATGAAAAACTGTTTTTT	CASSLVTGLNEKLFF	TRBV7-9	TRBJ1-4	.	.
TGTGCCAGCAGTTACTCTGCCCGTTACAATGAGCAGTTCTTC	CASSYSARYNEQFF	TRBV6-5	TRBJ2-1	.	.
TGTGCCAGCAGCTTAGCAGAAGTAAATCAGCCCCAGCATTTT	CASSLAEVNQPQHF	TRBV7-8	TRBJ1-5	many	.
TGTGCCAGCAGCTTGGCCCAGAACACCGGGGAGACCCAGTACTTC	CASSLAQNTGETQYF	TRBV5-8	TRBJ2-5	.	.
TGTGCCAGCGCGGCCGGGACTAGGGGATACGAGCAGTACTTC	CASAAGTRGYEQYF	TRBV7-2	TRBJ2-7	.	TRBD2
TGTGCCAGTAGCTCGGGGGTCCTAGCGGGGGGGCCGGGTACGCAGTATTTT	CASSSGVLAGGPGTQYF	TRBV19	TRBJ2-3	many	TRBD2
TGTGCCAGCGCACTAGCGGGAGGGGGCGGGGAGCTGTTTTTT	CASALAGGGGELFF	TRBV7-2	TRBJ2-2	many	TRBD2
TGTGCCAGCAGTTTCATGGGACAGGGCCACGAGCAGTACTTC	CASSFMGQGHEQYF	TRBV12-3/TRBV12-4	TRBJ2-7	many	TRBD1
TGTGCCAGCATGGGGGGACTAGCACCCTGGCACTTC	CASMGGLAPWHF	TRBV2	TRBJ2-5	.	TRBD2
TGTGCCAGCAGCTCACAGGGAGGCAATCAGCCCCAGCATTTT	CASSSQGGNQPQHF	TRBV7-6	TRBJ1-5	few	.
TGTGCCAGCAGCTTGGCTAGCGGACTACCAAACACCGGGGAGCTGTTTTTT	CASSLASGLPNTGELFF	TRBV7-8	TRBJ2-2	few	TRBD2
TGCAGCGTTGGACAGGTACAGGGTGGCTACACCTTC	CSVGQVQGGYTF	TRBV29-1	TRBJ1-2	.	.
TGTGCCAGCAGCGGGACTAGGAGAACGCAGTATTTT	CASSGTRRTQYF	TRBV7-9	TRBJ2-3	.	TRBD2
TGTGCCAGCAGCTTCAGCCCGGACAGGAAATACGAGCAGTACTTC	CASSFSPDRKYEQYF	TRBV11-2	TRBJ2-7	once	TRBD1
TGTGCCACCAGTGACACAACTAGCGGGTCTTACGAGCAGTACTTC	CATSDTTSGSYEQYF	TRBV24-1	TRBJ2-7	few	TRBD2
TGTGCCAGCAGCTCCTGGGTCTTCGGGAACACTGAAGCTTTCTTT	CASSSWVFGNTEAFF	TRBV7-2	TRBJ1-1	many	.
TGTGCCATCCTCTGGAGGTCCTATAATTCACCCCTCCACTTT	CAILWRSYNSPLHF	TRBV10-3	TRBJ1-6	.	.
TGTGCCAGCAGCTTGTTTGGAGTTACCGGACAGGCGGGCATTCAGTACTTC	CASSLFGVTGQAGIQYF	TRBV5-4	TRBJ2-4	.	TRBD1
TGTGCCAGCAGCTTAGAGCCGCCGCGAAAACTGTTTTTT	CASSLEPPRKLFF	TRBV7-2	TRBJ1-4	many	.
TGTGCCAGCAGCTTCGGAGTCCTAGCCAATGAGCAGTTCTTC	CASSFGVLANEQFF	TRBV7-3	TRBJ2-1	.	.
TGTGCCACCAGCAGAGATCGGCCGGGAGGCAATCAGCCCCAGCATTTT	CATSRDRPGGNQPQHF	TRBV15	TRBJ1-5	many	.
TGTGCCACCAGCAGCTCCGAGCGGACCCTATACAATGAGCAGTTCTTC	CATSSSERTLYNEQFF	TRBV15	TRBJ2-1	.	.
TGTGCCAGCAGCTTGGCCTACGCCTCAGATACGCAGTATTTT	CASSLAYASDTQYF	TRBV5-5	TRBJ2-3	few	.
TGCGCCAGCAGCGTGGCAGGGTATGACACCGGGGAGCTGTTTTTT	CASSVAGYDTGELFF	TRBV5-1	TRBJ2-2	few	.
TGTGCCAGCAGCCCTGGGACAGGGGGCGAAGTCACTGAAGCTTTCTTT	CASSPGTGGEVTEAFF	TRBV4-2	TRBJ1-1	many	TRBD1
TGTGCCAGCAGCCCACAGGGGAGCTCCTACAATGAGCAGTTCTTC	CASSPQGSSYNEQFF	TRBV6-1	TRBJ2-1	.	TRBD1
TGTGCCAGCAGCTTCACTACGGGTCTGGACGAGCAGTACTTC	CASSFTTGLDEQYF	TRBV7-9	TRBJ2-7	few	.
TGTGCCACCAGTGGTACCGGGACTTACTCAACCGGGGAGCTGTTTTTT	CATSGTGTYSTGELFF	TRBV24-1	TRBJ2-2	.	.
TGTGCCAGCAGCTTAGAGGGGGACGCTTTCTTT	CASSLEGDAFF	TRBV28	TRBJ1-1	.	.
TGCAGTGCTTCTGAGCGGTACAATGAGCAGTTCTTC	CSASERYNEQFF	TRBV20-1	TRBJ2-1	.	.
TGTGCCAGCAAGTCCGGGTCCTACGAGCAGTACTTC	CASKSGSYEQYF	TRBV28	TRBJ2-7	many	.
TGCAGCGTTGAAGGCCTAGATGGACGGCTAGCAGAAAAAAACATTCAGTACTTC	CSVEGLDGRLAEKNIQYF	TRBV29-1	TRBJ2-4	many	.
TGTGCCAGCAGCGAGGGGGGGGACAATTCACCCCTCCACTTT	CASSEGGDNSPLHF	TRBV9	TRBJ1-6	.	.
TGTGCCATCAGTTCTCCGGACCATGGCGGCACCGGGGAGCTGTTTTTT	CAISSPDHGGTGELFF	TRBV10-3	TRBJ2-2	many	.